Given below is one T cell receptor beta chain in context. Its specificity is unknown. Germline CDR1 MDHEN, CDR2 SYDVKM. The CDR3 runs to 15 residues. Trimming removed 1 base at V and 6 bases at J, with 16 bases between. PCR employed 60 Vbeta and 13 Jbeta primers. The method was immunoSEQ multiplex PCR; TCRdb's version includes in-frame clones alone and lacks a portion of them. The sample records approximately 200,000 clones, 85% being singletons. This entry belongs to a study of cytomegalovirus exposure and HLA in healthy donors. Study-wide results and caveats: Most CMV-associated TCR beta chains were later found to appear HLA-restricted. Later, an analysis showed that TCR beta chains associated with HLA were more clonally expanded than others that were equally common. Using a false discovery rate of 0.05, a later analysis showed that approximately 16,000 TCR beta sequences were associated with HLA alleles. Prior analysis indicated that the majority of TCR beta V segments exhibited productivity approximately 87% or approximately 30% of the time.

This sequence joins TRBV28 and TRBJ2-7; D possibly corresponds to TRBD2 (6 bases). Specimen: PBMCs. This sequence originates from a woman in her forties or fifties in good health and CMV-seronegative. The CDR3 reads CASSLLAGRLGEQYF. The CDR3 bases are TGTGCCAGCAGTTTATTGGCGGGACGGCTGGGCGAGCAGTACTTC. Full variable domain (outside the CDR3, taken from reference TRBV28 and TRBJ2-7): DVKVTQSSRYLVKRTGEKVFLECVQDMDHENMFWYRQDPGLGLRLIYFSYDVKMKEKGDIPEGYSVSREKKERFSLILESASTNQTSMYLCASSLLAGRLGEQYFGPGTRLTVT.